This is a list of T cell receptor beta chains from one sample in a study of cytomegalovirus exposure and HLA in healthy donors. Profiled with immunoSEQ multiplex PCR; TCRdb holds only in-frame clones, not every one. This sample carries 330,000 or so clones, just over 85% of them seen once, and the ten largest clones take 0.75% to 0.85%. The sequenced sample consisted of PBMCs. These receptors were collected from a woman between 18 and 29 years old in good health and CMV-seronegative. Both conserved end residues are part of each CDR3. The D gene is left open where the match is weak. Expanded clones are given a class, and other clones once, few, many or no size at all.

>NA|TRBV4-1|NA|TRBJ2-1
CASSPRARSHNEQFF
TGCGCCAGCAGCCCCCGAGCTAGGAGTCACAATGAGCAGTTCTTC
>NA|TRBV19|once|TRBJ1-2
CASTPGDRAGYGYTF
TGTGCCAGTACCCCAGGGGACCGGGCGGGCTATGGCTACACCTTC
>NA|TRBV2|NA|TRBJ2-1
CASSAGLNEQFF
TGTGCCAGCAGTGCCGGACTGAATGAGCAGTTCTTC
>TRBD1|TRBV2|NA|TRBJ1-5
CASRGQGNNQPQHF
TGTGCCAGCAGGGGACAGGGGAACAATCAGCCCCAGCATTTT
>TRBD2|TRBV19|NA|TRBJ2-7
CASSIGEGPYEQYF
TGTGCCAGTAGTATAGGGGAGGGCCCCTACGAGCAGTACTTC
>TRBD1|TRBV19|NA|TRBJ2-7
CASSIRGLSYEQYF
TGTGCCAGTAGTATTAGGGGGCTCTCCTACGAGCAGTACTTC
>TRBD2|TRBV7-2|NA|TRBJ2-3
CASSSRRGGGGGTDTQYF
TGTGCCAGCAGCTCCCGTCGGGGGGGAGGAGGTGGGACAGATACGCAGTATTTT
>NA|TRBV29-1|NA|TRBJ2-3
CSVGYGVGTDTQYF
TGCAGCGTTGGGTACGGGGTCGGCACAGATACGCAGTATTTT
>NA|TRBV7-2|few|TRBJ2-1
CASSLDYNEQFF
TGTGCCAGCAGCTTAGATTATAATGAGCAGTTCTTC
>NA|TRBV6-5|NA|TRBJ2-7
CASDTYYEQYF
TGTGCGTCGGACACTTACTACGAGCAGTACTTC
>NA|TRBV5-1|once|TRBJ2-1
CASSLALEGAEFF
TGCGCCAGCAGCTTGGCTCTCGAGGGAGCTGAGTTCTTC
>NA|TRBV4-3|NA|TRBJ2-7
CASSQVLGRYEQYF
TGCGCCAGCAGCCAAGTCTTGGGGAGATACGAGCAGTACTTC
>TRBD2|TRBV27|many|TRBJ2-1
CASSLQPPGLAGYNEQFF
TGTGCCAGCAGTTTACAACCGCCGGGACTAGCGGGGTACAATGAGCAGTTCTTC
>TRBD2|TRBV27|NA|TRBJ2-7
CASSLMWLAGGPEEQYF
TGTGCCAGCAGTTTAATGTGGCTAGCGGGAGGGCCGGAAGAGCAGTACTTC
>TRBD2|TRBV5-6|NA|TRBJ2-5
CASSSGLADQETQYF
TGTGCCAGCAGCTCGGGACTAGCGGACCAAGAGACCCAGTACTTC
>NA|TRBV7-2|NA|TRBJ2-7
CASSLILSSYEQYF
TGTGCCAGCAGCCTAATTCTGAGCTCCTACGAGCAGTACTTC
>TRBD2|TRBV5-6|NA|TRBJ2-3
CASSNHLTSGNTDTQYF
TGTGCCAGCAGCAACCACCTCACTAGCGGGAACACAGATACGCAGTATTTT
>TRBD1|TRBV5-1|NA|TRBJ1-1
CASSLKDRESTEAFF
TGCGCCAGCAGCTTAAAGGACAGGGAAAGCACTGAAGCTTTCTTT
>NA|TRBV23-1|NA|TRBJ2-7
CASSQSSNYEQYF
TGCGCCAGCAGTCAATCTTCCAACTACGAGCAGTACTTC
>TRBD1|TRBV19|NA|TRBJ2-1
CASSPGGWQSYNEQFF
TGTGCCAGTAGTCCAGGGGGTTGGCAGTCCTACAATGAGCAGTTCTTC
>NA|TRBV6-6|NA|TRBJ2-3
CASTRTDITDTQYF
TGTGCCAGCACGCGGACAGATATCACAGATACGCAGTATTTT
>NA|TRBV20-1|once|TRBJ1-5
CSASAGQPQHF
TGCAGTGCTAGTGCAGGGCAGCCCCAGCATTTT
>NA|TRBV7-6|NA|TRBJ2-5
CASSARRGETQYF
TGTGCCAGCAGCGCCCGGAGAGGAGAGACCCAGTACTTC
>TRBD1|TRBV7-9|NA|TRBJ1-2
CASRRRDRDVYGYTF
TGTGCCAGCAGGCGTCGGGACAGGGATGTCTATGGCTACACCTTC
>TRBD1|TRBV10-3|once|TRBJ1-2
CAISELPTGGYGGYTF
TGTGCCATCAGTGAGCTGCCGACAGGGGGGTACGGTGGCTACACCTTC
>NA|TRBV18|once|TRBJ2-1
CASSPPGGTLIVEQFF
TGTGCCAGCTCACCGCCGGGCGGGACCTTAATTGTTGAGCAGTTCTTC
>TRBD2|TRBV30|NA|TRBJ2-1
CAWSVRGGPYNEQFF
TGTGCCTGGAGTGTACGGGGGGGCCCCTACAATGAGCAGTTCTTC
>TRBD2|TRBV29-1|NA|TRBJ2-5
CSVEDAGGRDQETQYF
TGCAGCGTTGAAGATGCGGGCGGGAGGGACCAAGAGACCCAGTACTTC
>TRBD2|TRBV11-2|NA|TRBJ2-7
CASSLPGLAGRKNEQYF
TGTGCCAGCAGCTTGCCGGGACTAGCGGGGAGGAAGAACGAGCAGTACTTC
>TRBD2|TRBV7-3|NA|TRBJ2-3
CASSLTLAGGSTDTQYF
TGTGCCAGCAGCTTAACTCTAGCGGGAGGGTCCACAGATACGCAGTATTTT
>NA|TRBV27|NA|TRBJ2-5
CASSPARGSQETQYF
TGTGCCAGCAGCCCAGCACGGGGGTCCCAAGAGACCCAGTACTTC
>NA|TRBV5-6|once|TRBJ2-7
CASSLGAVEQYF
TGTGCCAGCAGCTTGGGTGCGGTCGAGCAGTACTTC
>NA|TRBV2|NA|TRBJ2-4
CASSETETKNIQYF
TGTGCCAGCAGTGAAACGGAGACCAAAAACATTCAGTACTTC
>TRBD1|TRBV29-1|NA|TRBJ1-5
CSVGLDRGAQPQHF
TGCAGCGTTGGACTGGACAGGGGAGCCCAGCCCCAGCATTTT
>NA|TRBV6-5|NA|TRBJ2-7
CASTRTGTYEQYF
TGTGCCAGCACGCGGACGGGAACCTACGAGCAGTACTTC
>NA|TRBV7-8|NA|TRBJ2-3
CASSRADTQYF
TGTGCCAGCAGCCGGGCAGATACGCAGTATTTT
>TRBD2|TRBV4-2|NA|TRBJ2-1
CASSQEGAGSYNEQFF
TGTGCCAGCAGCCAAGAAGGAGCGGGATCCTACAATGAGCAGTTCTTC
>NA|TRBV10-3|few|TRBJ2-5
CAISDEGPWRQETQYF
TGTGCCATCAGTGACGAGGGTCCATGGCGGCAAGAGACCCAGTACTTC
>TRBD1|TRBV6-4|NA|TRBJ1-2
CASRGDRRIFGYTF
TGTGCCAGCAGGGGGGACAGACGCATCTTCGGCTACACCTTC